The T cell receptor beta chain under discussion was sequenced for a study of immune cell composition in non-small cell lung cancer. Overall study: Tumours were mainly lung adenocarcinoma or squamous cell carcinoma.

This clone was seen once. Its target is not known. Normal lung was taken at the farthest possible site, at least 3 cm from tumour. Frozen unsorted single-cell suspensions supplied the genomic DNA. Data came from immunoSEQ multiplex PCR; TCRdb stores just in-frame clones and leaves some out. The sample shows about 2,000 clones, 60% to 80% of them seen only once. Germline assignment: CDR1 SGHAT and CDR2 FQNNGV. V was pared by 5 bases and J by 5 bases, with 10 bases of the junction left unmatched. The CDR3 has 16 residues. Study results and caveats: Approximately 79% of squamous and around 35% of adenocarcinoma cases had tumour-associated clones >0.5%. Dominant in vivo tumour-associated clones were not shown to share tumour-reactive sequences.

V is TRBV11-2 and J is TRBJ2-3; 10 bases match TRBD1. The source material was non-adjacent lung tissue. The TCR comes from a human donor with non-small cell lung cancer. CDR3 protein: CASSGPDRGRRDTQYF. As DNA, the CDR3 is TGTGCCAGCAGCGGCCCTGACAGGGGGCGTAGAGATACGCAGTATTTT.